The source of this TCR beta chain is a study of shared clonotypes between healthy human individuals. The V segment lost 3 bases and the J segment 5 bases; nucleotides outside the gene matches: 5. CDR1 and CDR2 (germline): SGHRS, YFSETQ. This CDR3 is built from 14 residues. The study, taken as a whole, reports: In general, naive subsets displayed greater estimated richness than memory subsets did. Clonotypes shared by all four donors outscored non-shared clonotypes in generation probability.

For this clone: Its matching antigen is unknown.

Naive CD8 cells comprised CD45RO-negative, CCR7-positively selected cells, excluding terminally differentiated effector memory CD45RA+ cells. Produced via immunoSEQ multiplex PCR; TCRdb's table is partial and in-frame only. Of some 1,900,000 clones in the sample, roughly 94% were seen once. Material: naive CD8+ T cells sorted from blood. This sequence originates from a man between 18 and 29 years old in good health. J is TRBJ2-7 and V is TRBV5-1; 10 positions agree with TRBD1. The CDR3 DNA is TGCGCCAGCAGCTCCGCCGGGACAGGGGACGAGCAGTACTTC. This sequence encodes CASSSAGTGDEQYF.